A selection of T cell receptor beta chains follows, all from one sample in a study of T-cell memory formation after mild COVID-19. TCRdb fed the 5' RACE reads into MiXCR, producing one record per CDR3 protein. The sample holds hundreds of thousands of distinct CDR3 sequences, 17% seen once. Sequenced: PBMCs or a T cell subset sorted from them (not recorded which). The origin of the receptors is an adult woman who had mild COVID-19 (a few samples of this study predate the infection). Cell type and time point are not known. Both conserved end residues are trimmed from each CDR3.

len	v_gene	CDR3aa
14	TRBV7-6	ASSSEPRGPYNEQF
14	TRBV15	ATSRDRAGRYNEQF
15	TRBV7-9	ASSPGHRGTGQETQY
10	TRBV10-3	AISGGTGEQF
12	TRBV5-1	ASRTGYRTDTQY
12	TRBV12-3/TRBV12-4	ASSRTANNSPLH
12	TRBV4-1	ASSQDRDSYEQY
13	TRBV30	AWSVQGISWDTQY
13	TRBV6-5	ASGILAGSMREQY
12	TRBV11-1	ASSRGRTVYEQY
11	TRBV7-2	ASSSTNTDTQY
14	TRBV5-1	ASSPGTSGPYNEQF
14	TRBV5-1	ASSFWTSGGTGELF